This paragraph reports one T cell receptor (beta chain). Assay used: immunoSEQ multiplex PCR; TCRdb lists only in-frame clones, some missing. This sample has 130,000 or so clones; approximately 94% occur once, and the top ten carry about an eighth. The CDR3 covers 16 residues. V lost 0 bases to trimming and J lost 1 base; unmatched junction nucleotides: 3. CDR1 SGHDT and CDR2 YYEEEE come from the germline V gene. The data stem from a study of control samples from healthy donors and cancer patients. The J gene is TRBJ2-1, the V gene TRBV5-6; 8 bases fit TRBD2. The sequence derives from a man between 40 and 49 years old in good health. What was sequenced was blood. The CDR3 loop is CASSLGAGGSYNEQFF. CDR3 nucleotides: TGTGCCAGCAGCTTGGGCGCGGGGGGTTCCTACAATGAGCAGTTCTTC. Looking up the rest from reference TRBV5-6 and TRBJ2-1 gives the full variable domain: DAGVTQSPTHLIKTRGQQVTLRCSPKSGHDTVSWYQQALGQGPQFIFQYYEEEERQRGNFPDRFSGHQFPNYSSELNVNALLLGDSALYLCASSLGAGGSYNEQFFGPGTRLTVL.